This T cell receptor beta chain originates from a study of response to subunit inactivated influenza vaccine. This clonotype occurred a few times. Germline V lookup: CDR1 LGHDT, CDR2 YNNKEL (reference sequence). Trimming removed 4 bases from V and 2 bases from J, with 15 bases in between. The CDR3 is made up of 15 amino acids. TCRdb called the RT-PCR reads again in MiXCR, with one record for every CDR3 protein. This table holds more than 250,000 distinct CDR3 sequences, 21% found once. The source material was PBMCs from blood, sampled 21 months after vaccination. The chain links TRBV3-1 to TRBJ2-7, with D tentatively TRBD1 (5 bases). This clonotype originated in a man aged 50 to 69 who received an inactivated influenza vaccine. The CDR3 loop reads CASSPLPGFTYEQYF. CDR3 in DNA: TGTGCCAGCAGCCCCCTGCCAGGGTTCACCTACGAGCAGTACTTC.